The 31 T cell receptor beta chains below were found in one sample sequenced in a study of human T cells and chemical hapten exposure. TCRdb itself ran the RACE reads through MiXCR, one entry per CDR3 protein. The data contain roughly 100,000 distinct CDR3 sequences, approximately 8.6% of them singletons. Time point denoted: patch test 2, 6 weeks after DPC sensitization. Treatment in this sample: therapeutic diphenylcyclopropenone sensitization with weekly scalp DPC. The source was whole blood, collected in connection with sensitization to the hapten diphenylcyclopropenone (DPC). These receptors originate from a woman in her forties with alopecia areata. Some clones in this sample may be carry-over from other donors' samples.

At least ten counts were recorded for this clonotype. As DNA, the CDR3 is TGTGCCAGCAGCCGGGGGCGGGCTAATGAAAAACTGTTTTTT. Protein: CASSRGRANEKLFF. V usage is TRBV2 and J usage is TRBJ1-4; possible D gene TRBD1, 6 bases. The CDR3 extends over 14 amino acids. V was shortened by 6 bases and J by 3 bases, with 11 bases between the two germline ends. The germline V gene has CDR1 SNHLY and CDR2 FYNNEI.

This clonotype was seen repeatedly, ten times or more. The chain carries TRBV5-4 and TRBJ1-2, with D possibly being TRBD1 (5 bases). The germline V gene has CDR1 SGHNT and CDR2 YYREEE (reference sequence). This CDR3 region has 16 residues. Between the trimmed V and J ends, which lost 5 bases and 4 bases, there was a span of 21 bases. CDR3 region: CASRESGTSYFYGYTF. The CDR3 DNA is TGTGCCAGCAGGGAATCCGGGACCTCCTACTTCTATGGCTACACCTTC.

This clonotype rates as medium-sized. The rearrangement uses TRBV6-2 or TRBV6-3 and TRBJ1-5; D gene uncertain. V was trimmed by 2 bases and J by 1 base, leaving 6 bases between them. CDR1 and CDR2 (germline): MNHEY, SVGEGT. CDR3 size: 14 residues. The CDR3 DNA sequence: TGTGCCAGCAGTTACGGGCGGAGCAATCAGCCCCAGCATTTT. Its translation: CASSYGRSNQPQHF.

The rearrangement links TRBV7-2 to TRBJ2-5; the match to TRBD1 covers 7 bases. CDR3 length: 16 amino acids. Trimming cost V 7 bases and J 3 bases; bases outside gene matches: 14. Germline V CDR1 and CDR2: SGHTA, FQGNSA. The CDR3 DNA reads TGTGCCAGCACCCCTTGGGGGCAACAGGGGAAAGAGACCCAGTACTTC. This encodes CASTPWGQQGKETQYF.

As regards this clonotype: This may be a read error, as it is one base from a much larger clone. The chain has TRBV7-6 and TRBJ2-1, with D possibly being TRBD1 (5 bases). Trimming took off 3 bases at V and 5 bases at J, with 11 bases between the two ends. In germline, CDR1 is SGHVS, CDR2 FNYEAQ. The CDR3 is 14 residues long. CDR3 DNA sequence: TGTGCCAGCAGCTTTACAGGACCCAACAATGAGCAGTTCTTC. Protein: CASSFTGPNNEQFF.

This clonotype has ten or more counts. The CDR3 is CASSLSGTGYYNEQFF. As DNA, the CDR3 is TGTGCCAGCAGTCTTTCCGGGACAGGCTACTACAATGAGCAGTTCTTC. The chain couples TRBV28 to TRBJ2-1; 8 bases line up with TRBD1. CDR3 length: 16 residues. V shed 5 bases, J shed 3 bases, and the junction held 9 bases outside the gene matches. The V gene's germline CDR1 is MDHEN and CDR2 SYDVKM. The whole variable domain, remainder taken from reference TRBV28 and TRBJ2-1, is DVKVTQSSRYLVKRTGEKVFLECVQDMDHENMFWYRQDPGLGLRLIYFSYDVKMKEKGDIPEGYSVSREKKERFSLILESASTNQTSMYLCASSLSGTGYYNEQFFGPGTRLTVL.

Many counts were recorded for this clonotype. V is TRBV20-1 and J is TRBJ2-1, with TRBD2 matching 9 bases. V lost 2 bases, J lost 5 bases, and 7 bases stayed unmatched. Germline-derived CDR1 and CDR2 are DFQATT and SNEGSKA (reference sequence). CDR3 size: 15 residues. The CDR3 nucleotides are TGCAGTGCTAGACGGCTAGCGGGGACGAACAATGAGCAGTTCTTC. As protein: CSARRLAGTNNEQFF.

The rearrangement uses TRBV30 and TRBJ1-6; no firm D call. V lost 1 base to trimming and J lost 10 bases, with 5 bases between them. The CDR3 is made up of 11 amino acids. Germline V CDR1 and CDR2: GTSNPN, SVGIG (reference sequence). The CDR3 coding sequence is TGTGCCTGGAGTGAAGGGTCACCCCTCCACTTT. Protein: CAWSEGSPLHF.

This sequence joins TRBV18 and TRBJ1-5; D may be TRBD1 (5 bases). The V end was cut by 6 bases, the J end by 2 bases, with 8 bases between. This CDR3 region has 13 residues. Germline V lookup: CDR1 KGHSH, CDR2 LQKENI. CDR3 sequence reads: CASSGGGNQPQHF. CDR3 in DNA: TGTGCCAGCTCGGGGGGAGGCAATCAGCCCCAGCATTTT.

This chain links TRBV7-6 with TRBJ1-3; D perhaps matches TRBD1 (5 bases). Per germline, CDR1 SGHVS and CDR2 FNYEAQ. CDR3 length equals 11 residues. The V end was cut by 11 bases, the J end by 4 bases, with 9 bases between. The chain's CDR3 is CARAGGNTIYF. CDR3 nucleotide sequence: TGTGCCCGCGCAGGGGGAAACACCATATATTTT.

In regard to this clonotype: One base away lies a much larger clone, so this may be a sequencing read error. The V gene is TRBV18, the J gene TRBJ2-5; D is unresolved. This CDR3 has 16 residues. CDR1 and CDR2 (germline): KGHSH, LQKENI. The chain's CDR3 is CANSPRSASPWETQYF. In nucleotides, the CDR3 is TGTGCCAACTCACCACGCTCCGCGTCCCCTTGGGAGACCCAGTACTTC.

At least ten counts were recorded for this clonotype. This chain links TRBV24-1 with TRBJ2-1, with TRBD2 identical over 11 bases. V shed 4 bases, J shed 2 bases, and the junction held 9 bases outside the gene matches. Per the germline V gene, CDR1 is KGHDR and CDR2 is SFDVKD. This CDR3 is 18 amino acids long. The CDR3 reads CATSDRTSGPGTYNEQFF. The CDR3 DNA follows: TGTGCCACCAGTGACCGGACTAGCGGGCCCGGAACCTACAATGAGCAGTTCTTC.

This chain joins TRBV28 and TRBJ2-1; D remains ambiguous. The CDR3 totals 14 residues. Deletions cut 4 bases from V and 0 bases from J, with 7 bases between. The germline V gene has CDR1 MDHEN and CDR2 SYDVKM. The CDR3 here is CASSSQASYNEQFF. The CDR3 nucleotides are TGTGCCAGCAGTTCCCAGGCCTCCTACAATGAGCAGTTCTTC. Full variable domain (remainder filled in from reference TRBV28 and TRBJ2-1): DVKVTQSSRYLVKRTGEKVFLECVQDMDHENMFWYRQDPGLGLRLIYFSYDVKMKEKGDIPEGYSVSREKKERFSLILESASTNQTSMYLCASSSQASYNEQFFGPGTRLTVL.

In this sample, this clonotype turned up many times. The chain recombines TRBV28 with TRBJ2-3, with a weak D call TRBD2 (5 bases). CDR1 and CDR2 from the germline V gene are MDHEN and SYDVKM. V shed 5 bases and J shed 8 bases, with 11 bases lying between them. The CDR3 runs 12 residues. CDR3 nucleotides: TGTGCCAGCAGTCCACTAGATGGTACGCAGTATTTT. It codes for CASSPLDGTQYF. Full variable domain (missing parts from reference TRBV28 and TRBJ2-3): DVKVTQSSRYLVKRTGEKVFLECVQDMDHENMFWYRQDPGLGLRLIYFSYDVKMKEKGDIPEGYSVSREKKERFSLILESASTNQTSMYLCASSPLDGTQYFGPGTRLTVL.

This clonotype was detected a few times. The J gene is TRBJ1-5, the V gene TRBV24-1; TRBD1 aligns across 11 bases. J was trimmed by 4 bases and V by 5 bases; bases with no gene match: 6. The CDR3 has 16 residues. Germline V lookup: CDR1 KGHDR, CDR2 SFDVKD. Written as DNA, the CDR3 is TGTGCCACCAGTGCAAGTGGGACAGGGGGAAATCAGCCCCAGCATTTT. Protein sequence: CATSASGTGGNQPQHF.

The V gene is TRBV5-1, the J gene TRBJ1-6; D is ambiguous. CDR3 length: 12 residues. V shed 4 bases and J shed 5 bases, with 4 bases lying between them. Per the germline V gene, CDR1 is SGHRS and CDR2 is YFSETQ. The CDR3 loop reads CASSTHNSPLHF. The CDR3 DNA follows: TGCGCCAGCAGCACCCATAATTCACCCCTCCACTTT. Filled out from reference TRBV5-1 and TRBJ1-6, the complete variable domain reads KAGVTQTPRYLIKTRGQQVTLSCSPISGHRSVSWYQQTPGQGLQFLFEYFSETQRNKGNFPGRFSGRQFSNSRSEMNVSTLELGDSALYLCASSTHNSPLHFGNGTRLTVT.

The chain employs TRBV4-1 and TRBJ2-4; TRBD2 aligns across 10 bases. Looked up from germline, CDR1 is MGHRA and CDR2 is YSYEKL. CDR3 length equals 17 residues. V lost 0 bases to trimming and J lost 6 bases; unmatched junction nucleotides: 8. CDR3 nucleotides: TGCGCCAGCAGCCAAGAGGGTAGCGGGAGGAGTTCAAACATTCAGTACTTC. Amino acids: CASSQEGSGRSSNIQYF.

At least ten counts were recorded for this clonotype. The genes are TRBV9 and TRBJ1-5, with D possibly being TRBD1 (6 bases). Trimming cost V 0 bases and J 3 bases, with 13 bases left between them. CDR3 length: 16 amino acids. CDR1 SGDLS and CDR2 YYNGEE come from the germline V gene. The CDR3 sequence is CASSVGGGGYNQPQHF. Written as DNA, the CDR3 is TGTGCCAGCAGCGTAGGAGGAGGGGGATACAATCAGCCCCAGCATTTT.

Notes on this clonotype: Possible read error: a much larger clone is one base away. The chain employs TRBV27 and TRBJ2-7; the match to TRBD2 covers 7 bases. Germline V gene lookup returns CDR1 MNHEY and CDR2 SMNVEV (reference sequence). The CDR3 loop spans 14 amino acids. The chain's CDR3 is CTSSFGGGSYEQYF. The CDR3 DNA is TGTACCAGCAGTTTCGGGGGAGGGTCCTACGAGCAGTACTTC.

This clonotype has a handful of counts. J is TRBJ2-3 and V is TRBV29-1; 10 bases fit TRBD2. The CDR3 length is 14 residues. The germline V gene has CDR1 SQVTM and CDR2 ANQGSEA. J gave up 6 bases and V 8 bases, and 11 bases lay outside the gene matches. The CDR3 DNA follows: TGCAGCCTTCGCCCTAGCGGGAGTCCGGATACGCAGTATTTT. Its translation is CSLRPSGSPDTQYF.

This clonotype came up many times. The gene calls are TRBV20-1 and TRBJ1-5; no firm D call. The CDR3 sequence is 14 residues long. Germline CDR1 DFQATT, CDR2 SNEGSKA (reference sequence). The V end was cut by 6 bases, the J end by 0 bases, with 12 bases between. CDR3 coding DNA: TGCAGTGCCACAGACCAGTATAGCAATCAGCCCCAGCATTTT. As protein: CSATDQYSNQPQHF.

This clonotype was detected many times. The chain employs TRBV28 and TRBJ2-7, with D maybe TRBD2 (6 bases). The CDR3 is 14 amino acids. Trimming cost V 6 bases and J 4 bases, with 16 bases left between them. The germline V gene has CDR1 MDHEN and CDR2 SYDVKM. In nucleotides, the CDR3 is TGTGCCAGCAGGGCCGGGACTTCAGAGTACGAGCAGTACTTC. It specifies CASRAGTSEYEQYF.

A few counts support this clonotype. In DNA, the CDR3 is TGTGCCAGCACCCTCGAGGCGGGGGGGCGGGAGCAGTACTTC. Protein sequence: CASTLEAGGREQYF. The chain combines TRBV7-8 with TRBJ2-7; 9 nucleotides match TRBD2. Germline CDR1 is SGHVS and CDR2 is FQNEAQ. This CDR3 has 14 amino acids. V lost 7 bases to trimming and J lost 7 bases; unmatched junction nucleotides: 11.

This clonotype was seen at least ten times. The chain couples TRBV29-1 to TRBJ2-3; TRBD2 matches at 7 bases. This CDR3 has 17 amino acids. J was trimmed by 5 bases and V by 1 base; bases with no gene match: 15. In germline, CDR1 is SQVTM, CDR2 ANQGSEA. CDR3 nucleotide sequence: TGCAGCGTTGAAGGGGGCCGGCCGGGAGGTTTGGGAGATACGCAGTATTTT. Its translation: CSVEGGRPGGLGDTQYF.

This clonotype was detected many times. V is TRBV12-3 or TRBV12-4 and J is TRBJ1-6; D not certain. V lost 6 bases and J 6 bases, leaving 9 bases between the germline ends. The CDR3 has 13 residues. As DNA, the CDR3 is TGTGCCAGCAGGGCGGAGGGTAATTCACCCCTCCACTTT. This translates into CASRAEGNSPLHF.

This clonotype was counted ten times or more. The chain combines TRBV7-8 with TRBJ1-3; D gene unclear. Germline CDR1 and CDR2: SGHVS and FQNEAQ. The CDR3 runs to 16 residues. V dropped 5 bases and J dropped 0 bases, with 14 bases sitting between them. CDR3: CASSPTVFLSGNTIYF. The CDR3 coding sequence is TGTGCCAGCAGCCCCACCGTTTTCCTCTCTGGAAACACCATATATTTT.

This clonotype has just a few counts. The chain combines TRBV6-5 with TRBJ1-4, with D perhaps TRBD1 (5 bases). The CDR3 is 15 amino acids. Germline V gene lookup returns CDR1 MNHEY and CDR2 SVGAGI. V shed 5 bases and J shed 4 bases, with 14 bases lying between them. The CDR3 spells CASSQQGRGNEKLFF. The CDR3 region has the DNA TGTGCCAGCAGTCAGCAGGGCCGGGGTAATGAAAAACTGTTTTTT.

This clonotype was seen at least ten times. CDR3 region: CSARLAGYGTDTQYF. CDR3 DNA sequence: TGCAGTGCGAGACTAGCGGGATACGGTACAGATACGCAGTATTTT. The gene calls are TRBV20-1 and TRBJ2-3, with 11 bases fitting TRBD2. CDR1 and CDR2 from the germline V gene are DFQATT and SNEGSKA (reference sequence). There are 15 residues in the CDR3. V gave up 6 bases and J gave up 3 bases; unmatched junction bases: 8.

Ten or more counts support this clonotype. The rearrangement links TRBV4-2 to TRBJ2-5, with 9 bases lining up with TRBD1. J was trimmed by 5 bases and V by 1 base; bases with no gene match: 11. The germline V gene has CDR1 LGHNA and CDR2 YNFKEQ. This CDR3 contains 17 residues. The CDR3 nucleotides are TGTGCCAGCAGCCAAGTGGGGCCGGGACAGGGATCGGAGACCCAGTACTTC. This codes for CASSQVGPGQGSETQYF.

Ten or more counts support this clonotype. The V call is TRBV28, the J call TRBJ2-1; TRBD2 agrees at 9 bases. Germline V lookup: CDR1 MDHEN, CDR2 SYDVKM. This CDR3 region has 15 residues. Trimming at V came to 6 bases and at J to 2 bases, leaving 5 bases not matched to a gene. In DNA form, the CDR3 reads TGTGCCAGCAGAAAAACTAGCGGGCCCTACAATGAGCAGTTCTTC. Residues: CASRKTSGPYNEQFF.

This clonotype was detected only a few times. The gene calls are TRBV25-1 and TRBJ2-7, with a tentative D call TRBD1 (7 bases). CDR1 is MGHDK and CDR2 is SYGVNS in the germline V gene. V lost 6 bases to trimming and J lost 5 bases, with 23 bases between them. This CDR3 comprises 16 residues. CDR3 sequence reads: CASSKGTHRGYHEQYF. The CDR3 nucleotides read TGTGCCAGCAGCAAAGGGACTCACAGGGGATATCACGAGCAGTACTTC.